The 5 T cell receptor beta chains below were found in one sample sequenced in a study of T cell responses to AZD1222 COVID-19 vaccine. Assay: immunoSEQ multiplex PCR; the TCRdb copy retains only in-frame clones and omits some. This sample has 150,000 to 180,000 clones; 86% occur once, and the top ten carry about 5.5%. Sequencing was performed on peripheral blood, taken on day 0 of MenACWY control vaccination. These receptors were taken from an adult in good health.

The genes are TRBV13 and TRBJ2-5; 10 bases align to TRBD2. The length of the CDR3 is 16 residues. With 5 bases clipped from V and 0 bases from J, the junction kept 6 bases outside the gene matches. Germline CDR1 PRHDT, CDR2 FYEKMQ (reference sequence). CDR3 DNA sequence: TGTGCCAGCAGCACAGGACTAGCGGATAACCAAGAGACCCAGTACTTC. Amino acid sequence: CASSTGLADNQETQYF.

The chain is built from TRBV3-1 (or the pseudogene TRBV3-2) and TRBJ1-3; no clear D gene. This CDR3 region has 12 residues. Germline lookup yields CDR1 LGHDT and CDR2 YNNKEL (reference sequence). The ends were cut back, 4 bases at V and 8 bases at J, with 9 bases in the middle. The CDR3 loop is CASSLSLDTIYF. The CDR3 nucleotides read TGTGCCAGCAGCCTCAGTCTAGACACCATATATTTT.

The chain is built from TRBV5-1 and TRBJ2-2; the D is unclear. V was cut by 0 bases and J by 0 bases, with 6 bases left in between. The germline CDR1 and CDR2 sequences are SGHRS and YFSETQ. CDR3 length: 15 amino acids. CDR3 DNA: TGCGCCAGCAGCTTGGCCACAGCGAACACCGGGGAGCTGTTTTTT. Translated, it gives CASSLATANTGELFF.

The chain links TRBV28 to TRBJ2-5, with TRBD1 identical over 8 bases. This CDR3 comprises 16 residues. Germline CDR1 is MDHEN and CDR2 is SYDVKM. The V and J ends lost 6 bases and 5 bases, in that order; junction bases with no gene match: 14. The CDR3 bases are TGTGCCAGCAGGGCCCGGAACAGGGGGATGTGGGAGACCCAGTACTTC. It is translated as CASRARNRGMWETQYF. The full variable domain, with the rest looked up from reference TRBV28 and TRBJ2-5, is DVKVTQSSRYLVKRTGEKVFLECVQDMDHENMFWYRQDPGLGLRLIYFSYDVKMKEKGDIPEGYSVSREKKERFSLILESASTNQTSMYLCASRARNRGMWETQYFGPGTRLLVL.

The chain has TRBV6-2 or TRBV6-3 and TRBJ1-2, with 11 bases aligning to TRBD1. The V gene end was trimmed by 0 bases and the J gene end by 3 bases; junction bases not matched to a gene: 9. The CDR3 sequence is 18 residues long. Germline V gives CDR1 MNHEY, CDR2 SVGEGT. The CDR3 DNA follows: TGTGCCAGCAGTTACTCGCTCCGGGACAGGGGGAAGGACTATGGCTACACCTTC. Its protein product is CASSYSLRDRGKDYGYTF.